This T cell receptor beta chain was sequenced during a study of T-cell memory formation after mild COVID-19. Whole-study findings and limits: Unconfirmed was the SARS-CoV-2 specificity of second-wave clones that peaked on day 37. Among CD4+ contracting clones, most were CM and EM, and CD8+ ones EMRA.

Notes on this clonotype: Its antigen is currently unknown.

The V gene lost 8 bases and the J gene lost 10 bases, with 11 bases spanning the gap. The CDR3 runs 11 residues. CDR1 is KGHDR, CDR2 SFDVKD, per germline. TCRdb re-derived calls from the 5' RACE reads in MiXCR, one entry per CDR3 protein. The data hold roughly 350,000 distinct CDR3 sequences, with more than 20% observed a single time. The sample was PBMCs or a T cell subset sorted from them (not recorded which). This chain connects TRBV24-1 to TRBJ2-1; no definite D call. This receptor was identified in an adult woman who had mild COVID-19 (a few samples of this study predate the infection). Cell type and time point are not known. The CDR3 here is CATTSGNEQFF. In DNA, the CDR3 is TGTGCCACCACTAGTGGTAACGAGCAGTTCTTC.